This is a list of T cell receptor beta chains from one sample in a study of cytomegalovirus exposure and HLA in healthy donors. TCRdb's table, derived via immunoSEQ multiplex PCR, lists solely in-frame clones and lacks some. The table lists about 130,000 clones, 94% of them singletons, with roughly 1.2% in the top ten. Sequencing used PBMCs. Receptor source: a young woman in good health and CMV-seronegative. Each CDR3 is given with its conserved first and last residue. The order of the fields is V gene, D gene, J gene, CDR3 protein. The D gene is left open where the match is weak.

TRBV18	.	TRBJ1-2	CASSPAARLGYTF
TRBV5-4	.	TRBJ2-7	CASSLDRYGYEQYF
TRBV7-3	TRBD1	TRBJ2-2	CASSPPRGTGATGELFF
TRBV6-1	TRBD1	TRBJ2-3	CASSSGTVRSDTQYF
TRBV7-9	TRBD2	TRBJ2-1	CASSAGDASYNEQFF
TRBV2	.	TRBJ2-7	CASSEWAGPYEQYF
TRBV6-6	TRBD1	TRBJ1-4	CASSRGPPNEKLFF
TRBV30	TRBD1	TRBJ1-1	CAWSLDRANTEAFF
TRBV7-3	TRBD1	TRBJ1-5	CASSFCGQGTLNQPQHF
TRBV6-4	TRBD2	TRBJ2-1	CASSSLAGPYNEQFF
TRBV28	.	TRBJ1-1	CASRTIAGWKSTEAFF
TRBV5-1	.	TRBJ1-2	CASSLGEKGYTF
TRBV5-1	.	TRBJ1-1	CASSLAQYREEAFF
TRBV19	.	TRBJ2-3	CASSISGTDTQYF
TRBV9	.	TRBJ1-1	CASSPRVLGGANTEAFF
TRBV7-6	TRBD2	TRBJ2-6	CASSPRTSAGSGANVLTF
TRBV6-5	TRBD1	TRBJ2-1	CASTHSGGNEQFF
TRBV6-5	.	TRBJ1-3	CASSYASQVHTIYF
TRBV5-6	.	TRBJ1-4	CASSGGLTNEKLFF
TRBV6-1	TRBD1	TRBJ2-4	CASSVLRDRENIQYF
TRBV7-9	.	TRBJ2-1	CASSLAGEEYEQFF
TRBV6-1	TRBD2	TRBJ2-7	CASSETGTSLTYEQYF
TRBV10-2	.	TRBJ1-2	CASSESPSSYGYTF
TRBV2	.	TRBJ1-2	CASSEGQVHGYTF
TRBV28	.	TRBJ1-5	CASLPGSNQPQHF
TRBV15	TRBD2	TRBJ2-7	CATSRDGLAGSDEQYF
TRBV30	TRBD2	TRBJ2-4	CAWIDSGGARDIQYF
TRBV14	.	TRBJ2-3	CASSQGPGGGDTQYF
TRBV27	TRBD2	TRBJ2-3	CASSLAVAGGDTDTQYF
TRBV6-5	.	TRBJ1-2	CASGSGIRSGYTF
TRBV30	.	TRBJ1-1	CAWGGEMNTEAFF
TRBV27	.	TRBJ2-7	CASSFRRVGSYEQYF
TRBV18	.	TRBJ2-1	CASSLKLGSPFF
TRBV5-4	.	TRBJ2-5	CASSLNQQETQYF
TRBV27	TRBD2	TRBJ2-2	CASSPGLAGGAGELFF
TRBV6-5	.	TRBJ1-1	CASSIQANTEAFF
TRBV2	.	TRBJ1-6	CASRESSYNSPLHF
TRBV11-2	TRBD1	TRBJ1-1	CASSLDRGTEAFF
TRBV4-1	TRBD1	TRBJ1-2	CASSPGPGQTNYGYTF
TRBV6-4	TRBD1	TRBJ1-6	CASNSQGRSPLHF
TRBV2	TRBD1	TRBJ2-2	CASSEWTGRNGELFF